The rows below give T cell receptor beta chains drawn from one sample of a study of blood T cell repertoires in COVID-19. This table comes from immunoSEQ multiplex PCR, and its TCRdb copy is limited to in-frame clones, with some not included. The table has under 200,000 clones, more than 75% seen once; the top ten hold 4.5% to 5%. The sequenced sample was peripheral blood. The receptors were sampled from a woman older than 75 with acute or convalescent COVID-19. The conserved cysteine and the conserved F or W are not part of the CDR3 here. The listing skips clone size in some rows; elsewhere it reads once, few, many or a size class.

V gene	clone size	J gene	CDR3 protein
TRBV6-6	.	TRBJ2-7	ASSDRDRVIYEQY
TRBV6-5	.	TRBJ2-1	ASSYPGGRNEQF
TRBV6-6	.	TRBJ2-1	ASRPGQGRSEQF
TRBV18	.	TRBJ1-6	ASSPVGDSPLH
TRBV11-2	.	TRBJ2-3	ASSLSGVPTDTQY
TRBV30	.	TRBJ2-1	AWSRYVSELYNEQF
TRBV28	.	TRBJ1-1	ASSSPGAHPTEAF
TRBV28	.	TRBJ1-2	ASSGQGARELDYGYT
TRBV7-9	once	TRBJ1-2	ASSSSGGWGYT
TRBV28	.	TRBJ2-5	ASPPSGRRGETQY
TRBV19	.	TRBJ1-3	ASRTQGNSGNTIY
TRBV29-1	.	TRBJ2-2	SVSPTSGRTGELF
TRBV5-5	once	TRBJ2-7	ASSLAGGRGEQY
TRBV6-5	few	TRBJ2-6	ASSPGQAGANVLT
TRBV3-1/TRBV3-2	.	TRBJ1-1	ASSHRQGNTEAF
TRBV5-1	few	TRBJ2-2	ASSPTGTGLTGELF
TRBV7-2	.	TRBJ1-1	ASSTQQGANTEAF
TRBV5-1	.	TRBJ2-1	ASSQTGNPSYNEQF
TRBV12-3/TRBV12-4	.	TRBJ1-2	ASSTSGAYGYT
TRBV28	.	TRBJ2-1	ASIPSGSSYNEQF
TRBV24-1	.	TRBJ2-3	ATSDGGGGRIGDTQY
TRBV4-2	.	TRBJ1-1	ASSQDFRRNTEAF
TRBV6-2/TRBV6-3	.	TRBJ1-5	ASSPREKPQH
TRBV20-1	.	TRBJ1-4	SAPSGGKLF
TRBV4-3	.	TRBJ2-2	ASSHGGTDTGELF